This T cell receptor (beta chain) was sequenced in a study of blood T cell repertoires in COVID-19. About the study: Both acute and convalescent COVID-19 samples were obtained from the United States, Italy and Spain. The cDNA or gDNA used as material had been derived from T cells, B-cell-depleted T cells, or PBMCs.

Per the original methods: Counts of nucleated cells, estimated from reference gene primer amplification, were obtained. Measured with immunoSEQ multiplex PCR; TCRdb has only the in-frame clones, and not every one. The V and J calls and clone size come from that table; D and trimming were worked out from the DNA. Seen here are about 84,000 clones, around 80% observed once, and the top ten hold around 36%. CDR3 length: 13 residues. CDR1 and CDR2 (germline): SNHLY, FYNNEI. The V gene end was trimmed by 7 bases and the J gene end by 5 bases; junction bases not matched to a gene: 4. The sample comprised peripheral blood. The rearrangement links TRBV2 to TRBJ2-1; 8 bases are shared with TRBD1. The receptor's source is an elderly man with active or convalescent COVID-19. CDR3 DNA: TGTGCCAGCACGGACAGGGACCACAATGAGCAGTTCTTC. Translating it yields CASTDRDHNEQFF.